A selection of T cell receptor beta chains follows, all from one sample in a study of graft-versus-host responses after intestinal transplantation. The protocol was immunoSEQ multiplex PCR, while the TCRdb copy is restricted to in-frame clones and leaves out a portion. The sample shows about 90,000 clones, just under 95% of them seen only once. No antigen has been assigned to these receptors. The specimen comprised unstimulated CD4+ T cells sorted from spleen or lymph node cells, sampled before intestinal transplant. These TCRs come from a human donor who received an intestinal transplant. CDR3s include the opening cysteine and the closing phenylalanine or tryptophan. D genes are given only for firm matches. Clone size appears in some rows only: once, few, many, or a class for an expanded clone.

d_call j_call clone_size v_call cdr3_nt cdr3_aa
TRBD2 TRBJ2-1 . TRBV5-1 TGCGCCAGCAGCTTATTTAGCGGGACGAATTACAATGAGCAGTTCTTC CASSLFSGTNYNEQFF
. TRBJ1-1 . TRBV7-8 TGTGCCAGCAGCTTAGTTGCAGGGATGGGGAAAGCTTTCTTT CASSLVAGMGKAFF
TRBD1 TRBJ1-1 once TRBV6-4 TGTGCCAGCAGGACCGGCCCCGACAGGGTCGAAGCTTTCTTT CASRTGPDRVEAFF
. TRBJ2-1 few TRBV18 TGTGCCAGCTCACCGGGTACAGGGCCTAATGAGCAGTTCTTC CASSPGTGPNEQFF
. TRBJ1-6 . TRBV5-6 TGTGCCAGCAGCTCTTATAGCTCCTATAATTCACCCCTCCACTTT CASSSYSSYNSPLHF
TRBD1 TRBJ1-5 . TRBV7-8 TGTGCCAGCAGCTTGGCGGGAAACAGGGGAATAAATCAGCCCCAGCATTTT CASSLAGNRGINQPQHF
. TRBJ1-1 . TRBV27 TGTGCCAGCAGTCCTCGACGGGCCGATGAAGCTTTCTTT CASSPRRADEAFF
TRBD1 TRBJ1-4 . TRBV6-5 TGTGCCAGCAGTTCGACCGGGACAGGGGAAAAACTGTTTTTT CASSSTGTGEKLFF
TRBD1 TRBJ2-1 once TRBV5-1 TGCGCCAGCAGAACCGGGACAGGCTCCTACAATGAGCAGTTCTTC CASRTGTGSYNEQFF
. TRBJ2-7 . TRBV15 TGTGCCACCAGTAAGGACACAGCCTACGAGCAGTACTTC CATSKDTAYEQYF
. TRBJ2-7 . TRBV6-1 TGTGCCAGCATTGGTTTCTTGGAAGGATACGAGCAGTACTTC CASIGFLEGYEQYF
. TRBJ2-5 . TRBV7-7 TGTGCCAGCAGCCCAATTAGGTGGCTAGAAAAAGAGACCCAGTACTTC CASSPIRWLEKETQYF
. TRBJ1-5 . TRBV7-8 TGTGCCAGCAGAAATTTAAGTCTTGGGGGTGGAGGGATAAATCAGCCCCAGCATTTT CASRNLSLGGGGINQPQHF
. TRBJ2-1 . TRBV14 TGTGCCAGCAGCAGGAGTGTGACCTACAATGAGCAGTTCTTC CASSRSVTYNEQFF
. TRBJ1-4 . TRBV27 TGTGCCAGCAGTTTGTCTCCCTACAGCTTAAATGAAAAACTGTTTTTT CASSLSPYSLNEKLFF
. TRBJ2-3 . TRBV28 TGTGCCAGCAGTTTTGAAGGGCGCACAGATACGCAGTATTTT CASSFEGRTDTQYF
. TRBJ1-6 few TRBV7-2 TGTGCCAGCAGCTTCGGGACAAATAATTCACCCCTCCACTTT CASSFGTNNSPLHF
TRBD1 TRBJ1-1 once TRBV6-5 TGTGCCAGCAGTCAACAGGGACAGGGAATAGCTGAAGCTTTCTTT CASSQQGQGIAEAFF
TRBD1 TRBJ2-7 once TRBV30 TGTGCCTGGAAGAGACCGGGACAGGGTACCTACGAGCAGTACTTC CAWKRPGQGTYEQYF
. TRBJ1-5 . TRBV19 TGTGCCAGTAGGCTCCGGGACATCTCCAATCAGCCCCAGCATTTT CASRLRDISNQPQHF
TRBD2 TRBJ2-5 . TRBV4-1 TGCGCCAGCTCTCGGGGACTAGCCTCGGAGACCCAGTACTTC CASSRGLASETQYF
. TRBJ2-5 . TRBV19 TGTGCCAGTAGTATAGTGCAGGACCAAGAGACCCAGTACTTC CASSIVQDQETQYF
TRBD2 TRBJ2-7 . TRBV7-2 TGTGCCAGCAGCTTAGTCCTAGCGGGAGCCGCGGATCTGTACTTC CASSLVLAGAADLYF
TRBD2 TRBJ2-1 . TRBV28 TGTGCCAGCAGTCACTATAGCGGGGGGGGCTACAATGAGCAGTTCTTC CASSHYSGGGYNEQFF
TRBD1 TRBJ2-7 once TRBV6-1 TGTGCCAGCAGTGTAGGACAGGGCGAGCAGTACTTC CASSVGQGEQYF
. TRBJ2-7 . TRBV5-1 TGCGCCAGCAGCTTGGCGGATCCCTACGAGCAGTACTTC CASSLADPYEQYF
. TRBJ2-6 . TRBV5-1 TGCGCCAGCAGCCCCGGGACTTCTGGGGCCAACGTCCTGACTTTC CASSPGTSGANVLTF
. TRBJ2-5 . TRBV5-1 TGCGCCAGCAGCTTGGGAGGGCAAGAGACCCAGTACTTC CASSLGGQETQYF
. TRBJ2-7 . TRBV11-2 TGTGCCAGCAGCACTAGGAGGGGGGAGCATACCTACGAGCAGTACTTC CASSTRRGEHTYEQYF
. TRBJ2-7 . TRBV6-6 TGTGCCAGCAGTTACTCGATTCAGCCATCCGACGAGCAGTACTTC CASSYSIQPSDEQYF
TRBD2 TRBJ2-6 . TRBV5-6 TGTGCCAGCAGCCCGTGGGGGGGCTCTGGGGCCAACGTCCTGACTTTC CASSPWGGSGANVLTF
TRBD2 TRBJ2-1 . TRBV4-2 TGTGCCAGCAGCCAAGATCGACGGGAGGGGGTTTACAATGAGCAGTTCTTC CASSQDRREGVYNEQFF
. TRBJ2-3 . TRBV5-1 TGCGCCAGCAGCTCGAGTGAGACCACAGATACGCAGTATTTT CASSSSETTDTQYF
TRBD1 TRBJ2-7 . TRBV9 TGTGCCAGCAGCCTGGGACAGGGGGCCTACGAGCAGTACTTC CASSLGQGAYEQYF
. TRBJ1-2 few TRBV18 TGTGCCAGCTCACCGCGGACAGATTCGTTCTATGGCTACACCTTC CASSPRTDSFYGYTF
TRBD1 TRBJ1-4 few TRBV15 TGTGCCACCAGCAGAGGGTCTTTAGGCCAGGGGGTTGAAAAACTGTTTTTT CATSRGSLGQGVEKLFF
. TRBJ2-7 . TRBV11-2 TGTGCCAGCTCATCGGGCAGAACTAGCTCCTACGAGCAGTACTTC CASSSGRTSSYEQYF
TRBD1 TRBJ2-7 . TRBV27 TGTGCCAGCAGTTTACAGGGGGAGCACGAGCAGTACTTC CASSLQGEHEQYF
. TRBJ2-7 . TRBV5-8 TGTGCCAGCTCGGCACAGGTAGGGTACGAGCAGTACTTC CASSAQVGYEQYF
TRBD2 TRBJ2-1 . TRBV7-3 TGTGCCAGCAGCTTAGAACTAGCGGGACCCAATGAGCAGTTCTTC CASSLELAGPNEQFF